This T cell receptor (beta chain) was profiled in a study of PD-1 blockade in classical Hodgkin lymphoma. General study results and limits: Newly diagnosed patients and complete responders had comparable diversity at baseline. Newly diagnosed patients were said to have less baseline TCR diversity than healthy donors did. CD4+ TCR diversity, unlike CD8+, climbed significantly by C4D1. Although disease activity or prior therapy may be involved, causes of the repertoire differences remain undefined.

Sequencing used immunoSEQ multiplex PCR; TCRdb keeps in-frame clones, though not all of them. The sample shows tens of thousands of clones, 88% of them seen only once. Every single patient, without exception, relapsed after autologous stem cell transplantation, and brentuximab vedotin exposure varied. The CDR3 spans 14 residues. V lost 0 bases, J lost 0 bases, and 6 bases lay in between. The germline gives CDR1 SGHRS, CDR2 YFSETQ. With regard to this clone: Its specificity is unknown.

The chain links TRBV5-1 to TRBJ1-2, with a weak D call TRBD1 (6 bases). The sequence was collected from a human donor with classical Hodgkin lymphoma. The sample in question was peripheral blood mononuclear cells (PBMCs), obtained before the second cycle of nivolumab. CDR3: CASSLDRANYGYTF. The CDR3 DNA follows: TGCGCCAGCAGCTTGGACAGGGCTAACTATGGCTACACCTTC. Complete variable domain (other parts from reference TRBV5-1 and TRBJ1-2): KAGVTQTPRYLIKTRGQQVTLSCSPISGHRSVSWYQQTPGQGLQFLFEYFSETQRNKGNFPGRFSGRQFSNSRSEMNVSTLELGDSALYLCASSLDRANYGYTFGSGTRLTVV.